Listed below are T cell receptor beta chains from one sample, sequenced in a study of T cell changes during pregnancy in multiple sclerosis. Using immunoSEQ multiplex PCR, the repertoire was profiled, and TCRdb retains in-frame clones only, with some absent. This table holds roughly 40,000 clones, roughly 80% found once. The material was CD4+ T cells from peripheral blood mononuclear cells, obtained before pregnancy. The receptor source for this set is a female donor with multiple sclerosis, enrolled in a pregnancy study. Each CDR3 is given with its conserved first and last residue. The order of the fields is clone size, D gene, J gene, V gene, CDR3 protein, CDR3 DNA. The D gene is left open where the match is weak. Where a row states a size, it is once, few, many or the class of an expanded clone; other rows omit it.

>-|-|TRBJ2-3|TRBV19
CASSMSDTTQYF
TGTGCCAGTAGTATGTCAGACACTACGCAGTATTTT
>-|-|TRBJ1-1|TRBV5-1
CASSSNLHTEAFF
TGCGCCAGCAGCTCGAACCTACACACTGAAGCTTTCTTT
>-|TRBD1|TRBJ1-2|TRBV7-9
CASSAGTVANGYTF
TGTGCCAGCAGCGCGGGGACAGTTGCTAATGGCTACACCTTC
>-|TRBD1|TRBJ1-5|TRBV6-6
CASSWGTGGLNQPQHF
TGTGCCAGCAGTTGGGGGACAGGGGGCCTCAATCAGCCCCAGCATTTT
>once|TRBD1|TRBJ1-1|TRBV19
CASSYTGQVGHTEAFF
TGTGCCAGTAGTTACACCGGACAGGTTGGGCACACTGAAGCTTTCTTT
>-|-|TRBJ2-3|TRBV7-9
CASSLEPGLGRGQYF
TGTGCCAGCAGCTTAGAACCGGGACTGGGGCGGGGGCAGTATTTT
>-|-|TRBJ1-3|TRBV18
CASSHRPGHMSSGNTIYF
TGTGCCAGCTCGCACCGGCCGGGACATATGAGCTCTGGAAACACCATATATTTT
>few|-|TRBJ2-7|TRBV7-9
CASSLGAGISYEQYF
TGTGCCAGCAGCTTAGGGGCAGGGATCTCCTACGAGCAGTACTTC
>-|TRBD2|TRBJ2-1|TRBV2
CASSEALAGGEQFF
TGTGCCAGCAGTGAAGCGCTAGCGGGAGGGGAGCAGTTCTTC
>-|-|TRBJ2-3|TRBV6-6
CASEGADTQYF
TGTGCCAGCGAGGGGGCAGATACGCAGTATTTT
>-|TRBD2|TRBJ2-1|TRBV7-9
CASKEAGGWNEQFF
TGTGCCAGCAAAGAAGCGGGGGGATGGAATGAGCAGTTCTTC
>-|-|TRBJ1-3|TRBV7-6
CASSLGGSSSGNTIYF
TGTGCCAGCAGCTTAGGGGGCAGCAGCTCTGGAAACACCATATATTTT
>-|TRBD1|TRBJ1-1|TRBV4-2
CASSLRQGETEAFF
TGTGCCAGCAGCCTAAGACAGGGTGAGACTGAAGCTTTCTTT
>-|TRBD1|TRBJ2-7|TRBV2
CASSDSVPGQVISEQYF
TGTGCCAGCAGTGATTCAGTGCCGGGACAGGTGATCTCCGAGCAGTACTTC
>-|TRBD1|TRBJ1-2|TRBV18
CASSPPPGTGYGYTF
TGTGCCAGCTCACCACCGCCAGGGACAGGTTATGGCTACACCTTC
>-|TRBD1|TRBJ1-2|TRBV19
CASSDSTGGGYGYTF
TGTGCCAGTAGTGATTCGACAGGGGGCGGCTATGGCTACACCTTC
>few|-|TRBJ1-1|TRBV30
CAWSGRSGWGTTEAFF
TGTGCCTGGAGTGGTCGATCAGGGTGGGGAACAACTGAAGCTTTCTTT
>-|TRBD1|TRBJ2-1|TRBV18
CASSLQGTGSNEQFF
TGTGCCAGCTCACTCCAGGGGACAGGGTCGAATGAGCAGTTCTTC
>-|-|TRBJ2-5|TRBV7-3
CASSLGTLPETQYF
TGTGCCAGCAGCTTAGGGACACTGCCAGAGACCCAGTACTTC
>once|-|TRBJ2-3|TRBV27
CASRGTRGITDTQYF
TGTGCCAGCAGGGGTACTAGGGGGATAACAGATACGCAGTATTTT
>-|-|TRBJ1-6|TRBV21-1
CASTRGRRGRKDSYNSPLHF
TGTGCCAGCACCAGGGGAAGAAGGGGGCGTAAAGATTCCTATAATTCACCCCTCCACTTT
>-|-|TRBJ2-1|TRBV18
CASSVAASSYNEQFF
TGTGCCAGCTCAGTGGCGGCGAGCTCCTACAATGAGCAGTTCTTC
>few|TRBD1|TRBJ1-6|TRBV6-5
CASSFQGENSPLHF
TGTGCCAGCAGTTTCCAGGGGGAGAATTCACCCCTCCACTTT
>-|TRBD1|TRBJ1-4|TRBV5-1
CASSLMWAGGEKLFF
TGCGCCAGCAGCTTGATGTGGGCAGGGGGTGAAAAACTGTTTTTT
>few|-|TRBJ1-5|TRBV5-6
CASSLWGGVYSNQPQHF
TGTGCCAGCAGCTTGTGGGGGGGAGTGTATAGCAATCAGCCCCAGCATTTT
>-|-|TRBJ1-1|TRBV11-2
CASSLEGLYTEAFF
TGTGCCAGCAGTCTAGAAGGCTTATACACTGAAGCTTTCTTT
>-|TRBD1|TRBJ2-5|TRBV19
CASSTPPTGGRETQYF
TGTGCCAGTAGCACACCACCGACAGGGGGAAGGGAGACCCAGTACTTC
>-|TRBD1|TRBJ2-5|TRBV6-5
CASSYTSLGRGETQYF
TGTGCCAGCAGTTACACGAGCTTGGGCAGGGGGGAGACCCAGTACTTC
>-|-|TRBJ1-1|TRBV6-5
CASSYSGALNTEAFF
TGTGCCAGCAGTTACTCGGGGGCCCTGAACACTGAAGCTTTCTTT
>once|-|TRBJ2-3|TRBV10-2
CASSESHSSDTQYF
TGCGCCAGCAGTGAGTCGCACAGTTCAGATACGCAGTATTTT
>-|-|TRBJ1-2|TRBV6-5
CASTLQAPGYGYTF
TGTGCCAGCACCCTACAGGCTCCAGGCTATGGCTACACCTTC
>-|-|TRBJ1-1|TRBV2
CASSGPGVANTEAFF
TGTGCCAGCAGTGGGCCAGGGGTTGCGAACACTGAAGCTTTCTTT
>-|-|TRBJ1-1|TRBV19
CASSLKGTEAFF
TGTGCCAGTAGTTTGAAGGGGACTGAAGCTTTCTTT
>-|-|TRBJ2-2|TRBV12-5
CASGSPGGDRGSGELFF
TGTGCTAGTGGTTCTCCGGGGGGGGACAGAGGTTCCGGGGAGCTGTTTTTT
>few|-|TRBJ2-6|TRBV2
CASSDTAGTGANVLTF
TGTGCCAGCAGTGACACTGCGGGGACCGGGGCCAACGTCCTGACTTTC
>-|-|TRBJ2-7|TRBV6-5
CASSKSTGLEQYF
TGTGCCAGCAGTAAGAGCACAGGGCTCGAGCAGTACTTC
>-|TRBD2|TRBJ2-1|TRBV7-2
CASSYSISGGAYEQFF
TGTGCCAGCAGCTATAGCATCAGCGGGGGGGCCTATGAGCAGTTCTTC
>-|-|TRBJ2-7|TRBV7-2
CASTYDRQLSYEQYF
TGTGCCAGCACATATGACAGGCAACTTTCCTACGAGCAGTACTTC
>-|-|TRBJ1-4|TRBV7-9
CASSPEGGANEKLFF
TGTGCCAGCAGCCCGGAGGGGGGGGCTAATGAAAAACTGTTTTTT
>-|TRBD1|TRBJ2-7|TRBV5-6
CASSSTGGYEQYF
TGTGCCAGCAGCTCTACAGGGGGCTACGAGCAGTACTTC
>few|TRBD1|TRBJ1-1|TRBV5-6
CASSLWDREGTEAFF
TGTGCCAGCAGCTTATGGGACAGGGAGGGCACTGAAGCTTTCTTT
>-|-|TRBJ1-5|TRBV15
CATSKVTTRDSNQPQHF
TGTGCCACCAGCAAGGTGACGACTCGGGATAGCAATCAGCCCCAGCATTTT
>-|TRBD1|TRBJ1-5|TRBV29-1
CSAKTGGGLNQPQHF
TGCAGCGCCAAAACAGGGGGGGGCTTAAATCAGCCCCAGCATTTT
>-|-|TRBJ2-5|TRBV7-8
CATKGETQYF
TGTGCCACCAAGGGGGAGACCCAGTACTTC
>once|TRBD2|TRBJ2-2|TRBV11-3
CASSWSGTNTGELFF
TGTGCCAGCAGCTGGAGCGGGACGAACACCGGGGAGCTGTTTTTT
>-|-|TRBJ1-2|TRBV6-5
CASSRAGGGIGYTF
TGTGCCAGCAGTAGGGCGGGGGGGGGCATTGGCTACACCTTC
>-|-|TRBJ1-1|TRBV6-6
CASSYSNRVNTEAFF
TGTGCCAGCAGTTACTCGAATCGGGTGAACACTGAAGCTTTCTTT
>once|-|TRBJ1-2|TRBV7-3
CASSLLGGKETDGYTF
TGTGCCAGCAGCTTATTGGGGGGTAAAGAGACAGATGGCTACACCTTC
>-|-|TRBJ1-6|TRBV4-1
CASSQGGGFVDNSPLHF
TGCGCCAGCAGCCAAGGGGGGGGTTTCGTGGATAATTCACCCCTCCACTTT
>-|-|TRBJ2-5|TRBV7-8
CASSLGRQAETQYF
TGTGCCAGCAGCTTAGGGCGCCAGGCAGAGACCCAGTACTTC
>-|-|TRBJ2-1|TRBV4-1
CASSQGGFDYNEQFF
TGCGCCAGCAGCCAAGGCGGTTTTGACTACAATGAGCAGTTCTTC
>-|-|TRBJ1-2|TRBV30
CAWSPNSLGYTF
TGTGCCTGGAGTCCCAACAGCTTAGGCTACACCTTC
>-|-|TRBJ2-2|TRBV5-4
CASSSGGTGRTGELFF
TGTGCCAGCAGTTCCGGGGGGACAGGAAGAACCGGGGAGCTGTTTTTT
>-|-|TRBJ1-3|TRBV10-1
CASREDSGNTIYF
TGCGCCAGCCGGGAAGACTCTGGAAACACCATATATTTT